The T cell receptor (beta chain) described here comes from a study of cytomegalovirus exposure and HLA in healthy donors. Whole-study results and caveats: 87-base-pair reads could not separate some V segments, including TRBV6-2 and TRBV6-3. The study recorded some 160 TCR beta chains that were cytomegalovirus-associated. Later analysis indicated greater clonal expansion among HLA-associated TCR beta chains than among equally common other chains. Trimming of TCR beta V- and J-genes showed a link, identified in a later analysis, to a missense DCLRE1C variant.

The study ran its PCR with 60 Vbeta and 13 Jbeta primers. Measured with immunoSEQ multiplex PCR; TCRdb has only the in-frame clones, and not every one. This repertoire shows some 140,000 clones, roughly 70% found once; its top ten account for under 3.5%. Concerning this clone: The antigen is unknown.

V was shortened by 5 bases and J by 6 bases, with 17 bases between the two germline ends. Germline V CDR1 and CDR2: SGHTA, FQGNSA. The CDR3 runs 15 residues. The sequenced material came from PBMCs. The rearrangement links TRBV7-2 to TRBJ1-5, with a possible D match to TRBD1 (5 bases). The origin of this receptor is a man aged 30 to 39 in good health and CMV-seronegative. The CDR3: CASSLRSGGVQPQHF. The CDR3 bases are TGTGCCAGCAGCCTCAGATCCGGGGGGGTTCAGCCCCAGCATTTT.